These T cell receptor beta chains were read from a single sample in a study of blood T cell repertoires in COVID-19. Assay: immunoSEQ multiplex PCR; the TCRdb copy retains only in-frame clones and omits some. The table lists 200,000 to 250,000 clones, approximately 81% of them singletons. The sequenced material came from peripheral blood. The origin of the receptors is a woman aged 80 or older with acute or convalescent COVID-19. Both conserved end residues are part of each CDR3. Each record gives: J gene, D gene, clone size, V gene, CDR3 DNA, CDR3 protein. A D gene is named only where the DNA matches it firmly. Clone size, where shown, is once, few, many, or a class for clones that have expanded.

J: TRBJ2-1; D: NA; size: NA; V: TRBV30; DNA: TGTGCCTGGAGCCTTCGGAGGGATGAGCAGTTCTTC; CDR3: CAWSLRRDEQFF
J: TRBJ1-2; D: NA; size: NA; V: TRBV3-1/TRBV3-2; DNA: TGTGCCAGCAGCGAACGACAGAGCTATGGCTACACCTTC; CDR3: CASSERQSYGYTF
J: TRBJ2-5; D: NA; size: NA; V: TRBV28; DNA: TGTGCCAGCAGTTTATTACAAGAGACCCAGTACTTC; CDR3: CASSLLQETQYF
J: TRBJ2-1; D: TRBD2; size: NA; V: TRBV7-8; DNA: TGTGCCAGCAGCTTAATGGTAGCGGGGGCGCGCGGCCATGAGCAGTTCTTC; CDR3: CASSLMVAGARGHEQFF
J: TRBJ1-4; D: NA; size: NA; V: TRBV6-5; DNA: TGTGCCAGCAGTCAAAACAGTGGAGGGGAAAAACTGTTTTTT; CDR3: CASSQNSGGEKLFF
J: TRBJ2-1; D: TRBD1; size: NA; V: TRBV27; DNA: TGTGCCAGCAGTGCCGACAGGGACTCCTACAATGAGCAGTTCTTC; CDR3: CASSADRDSYNEQFF
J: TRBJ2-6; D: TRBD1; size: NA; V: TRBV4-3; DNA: TGCGCCAGCAGCCAAGGGGCTAAGGGGGCCGGGGCCAACGTCCTGACTTTC; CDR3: CASSQGAKGAGANVLTF
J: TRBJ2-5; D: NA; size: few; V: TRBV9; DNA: TGTGCCAGCTCCAAACTAGCCCAGGTTTGGGAGACCCAGTACTTC; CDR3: CASSKLAQVWETQYF
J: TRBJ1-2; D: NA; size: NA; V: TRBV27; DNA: TGTGCCAGCAGATTAGGGGGGGGCTATGGCTACACCTTC; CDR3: CASRLGGGYGYTF
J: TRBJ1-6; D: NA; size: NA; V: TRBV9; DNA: TGTGCCAGCAGCGAACAACCTTATAATTCACCCCTCCACTTT; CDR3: CASSEQPYNSPLHF
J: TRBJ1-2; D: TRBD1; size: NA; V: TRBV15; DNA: TGTGCCACCAGCAGGGACAGGGTCGGCGGCTACACCTTC; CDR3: CATSRDRVGGYTF
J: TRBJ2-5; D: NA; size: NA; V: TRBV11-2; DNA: TGTGCCAGCAGCTTAAGGGGTTTCGAGACCCAGTACTTC; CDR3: CASSLRGFETQYF
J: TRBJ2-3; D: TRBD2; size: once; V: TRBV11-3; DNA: TGTGCCAGCAGTTTTTCTAGCGGGGGAGGCACAGATACGCAGTATTTT; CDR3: CASSFSSGGGTDTQYF
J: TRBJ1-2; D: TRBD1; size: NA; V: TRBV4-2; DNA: TGTGCCAGCAGCCAAGGTCCGGGACAGTATGGCTACACCTTC; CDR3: CASSQGPGQYGYTF
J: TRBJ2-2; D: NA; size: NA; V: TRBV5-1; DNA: TGCGCCAGCAGCTTGGAGGGTGGAGGGGGCCAGACCGGGGAGCTGTTTTTT; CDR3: CASSLEGGGGQTGELFF
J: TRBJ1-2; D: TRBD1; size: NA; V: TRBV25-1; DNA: TGTGCCAGCAGTGAATATGGGACAGGGCATGGCTACACCTTC; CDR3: CASSEYGTGHGYTF
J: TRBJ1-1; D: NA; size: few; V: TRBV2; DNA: TGTGCCAGCAGTGAGAGGGGACTGCAGAACACTGAAGCTTTCTTT; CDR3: CASSERGLQNTEAFF
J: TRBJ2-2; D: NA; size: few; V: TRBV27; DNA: TGTGCCAGCAGTTTCTCTACCGGGGAGCTGTTTTTT; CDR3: CASSFSTGELFF
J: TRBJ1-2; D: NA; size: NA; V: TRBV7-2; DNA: TGTGCCAGCAGCTCAGGGGTGCGGAATGGCTACACCTTC; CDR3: CASSSGVRNGYTF
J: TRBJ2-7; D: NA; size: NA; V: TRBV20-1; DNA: TGCAGTGGGACAAAAAACTACGAGCAGTACTTC; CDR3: CSGTKNYEQYF
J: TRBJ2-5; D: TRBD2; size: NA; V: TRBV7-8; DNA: TGTGCCAGCAGCTTAGCTACTAGCGGGGGAATAGGAGAGACCCAGTACTTC; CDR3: CASSLATSGGIGETQYF
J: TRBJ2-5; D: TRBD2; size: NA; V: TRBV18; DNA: TGTGCCAGCTCACCTCGCTCAGCGGGGCCCCAAGAGACCCAGTACTTC; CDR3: CASSPRSAGPQETQYF
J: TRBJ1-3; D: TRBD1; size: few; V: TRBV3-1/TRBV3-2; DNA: TGTGCCAGCAGCCAAAGGACAGGGCAAGGAAACACCATATATTTT; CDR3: CASSQRTGQGNTIYF
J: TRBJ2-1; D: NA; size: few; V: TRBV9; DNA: TGTGCCAGCAGCGTAGGTGAGGGAAGGTTTGCGTATGAGCAGTTCTTC; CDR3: CASSVGEGRFAYEQFF